What follows is one T cell receptor (beta chain) and its context. The sample originates from a study of PD-1 blockade in classical Hodgkin lymphoma. CDR3 length: 15 residues. V was shortened by 0 bases and J by 0 bases, with 7 bases between the two germline ends. Germline CDR1 is SGHNT and CDR2 is YYREEE (reference sequence). The repertoire was sequenced with immunoSEQ multiplex PCR; TCRdb's copy has only in-frame clones and lacks some. The sample yields some 22,000 clones, approximately 74% seen once. Each and every patient relapsed after autologous stem cell transplantation, and patients got differing brentuximab vedotin exposure.

The source is a human donor with classical Hodgkin lymphoma. The specimen was peripheral blood mononuclear cells (PBMCs), collected at baseline. The chain is built from TRBV5-4 and TRBJ1-3, with D uncertain. CDR3 nucleotide sequence: TGTGCCAGCAGCTTGGAGCCCGGCTCTGGAAACACCATATATTTT. It is translated as CASSLEPGSGNTIYF.